The 14 T cell receptor beta chains below were found in one sample sequenced in a study of T-cell reconstitution after alpha-beta-depleted transplantation in children. A library of TCRbeta sequences, prepared with unique molecular identifiers, was generated. Using its own MiXCR run on the PCR reads, TCRdb lists one record per CDR3 protein. The sample has 550,000 to 800,000 distinct CDR3 sequences, about an eighth seen once. Here the sequenced sample was PBMCs, taken before TCRalphabeta/CD19-depleted stem cell transplant. The origin of the receptors is a girl aged 2-9 years with congenital amegakaryocytic thrombocytopenia, due to receive a stem cell transplant.

The chain couples TRBV14 to TRBJ1-3; no definite D call. V shed 0 bases and J shed 2 bases, with 11 bases lying between them. This CDR3 contains 16 residues. Germline CDR1 is SGHDN and CDR2 is FVKESK. This chain's CDR3 is CASSQDPGFTGNTIYF. The CDR3 DNA reads as TGTGCCAGCAGCCAAGATCCAGGTTTCACTGGAAACACCATATATTTT.

The sample holds a few counts of this clonotype. This sequence joins TRBV12-3 or TRBV12-4 and TRBJ2-3; 7 bases align to TRBD1. This CDR3 contains 15 residues. V trimming: 5 bases; J trimming: 4 bases; junction bases outside the gene matches: 9. CDR3 DNA: TGTGCCAGCAGTCTAGACAGGGATCCTGCAGATACGCAGTATTTT. This gives the protein CASSLDRDPADTQYF.

The rearrangement links TRBV20-1 to TRBJ2-5, with 10 bases fitting TRBD1. The CDR3 contains 13 residues. V lost 6 bases and J lost 4; bases outside the gene matches: 5. Germline assignment: CDR1 DFQATT and CDR2 SNEGSKA (reference sequence). CDR3 sequence reads: CSAEWTGGETQYF. CDR3 DNA sequence: TGCAGTGCGGAATGGACAGGGGGAGAGACCCAGTACTTC.

This clonotype came up many times. The chain links TRBV5-1 to TRBJ2-2; the match to TRBD2 covers 13 bases. The CDR3 covers 15 residues. Trimming took 7 bases from V and 9 from J; bases not matched to a gene: 9. Germline values: CDR1 SGHRS, CDR2 YFSETQ. The DNA of the CDR3 is TGCGCCAGCGGCCGGACTAGCGGGAGTTCCTGGGAGCTGTTTTTT. Its protein is CASGRTSGSSWELFF.

This clonotype was recorded many times. This rearrangement joins TRBV15 to TRBJ2-1, with 12 bases aligning to TRBD2. V shed 9 bases and J 3 bases; nucleotides not matched to a gene: 3. CDR1 and CDR2 from the germline V gene are LNHNV and YYDKDF (reference sequence). CDR3 length: 14 residues. The CDR3 region is CATKGLAGYNEQFF. CDR3 DNA: TGTGCCACTAAGGGACTAGCGGGCTACAATGAGCAGTTCTTC. Full variable domain (remainder filled in from reference TRBV15 and TRBJ2-1): DAMVIQNPRYQVTQFGKPVTLSCSQTLNHNVMYWYQQKSSQAPKLLFHYYDKDFNNEADTPDNFQSRRPNTSFCFLDIRSPGLGDTAMYLCATKGLAGYNEQFFGPGTRLTVL.

This clonotype was counted ten times or more. The chain carries TRBV11-2 and TRBJ2-1; a possible D gene is TRBD1 (6 bases). The CDR3 has 15 amino acids. Germline CDR1 SGHAT, CDR2 FQNNGV. V lost 6 bases and J 0 bases, leaving 12 bases between the germline ends. CDR3 coding DNA: TGTGCCAGCAGACTACTGACAGGCTCCTACAATGAGCAGTTCTTC. Translating gives CASRLLTGSYNEQFF. The variable domain in full, completed from reference TRBV11-2 and TRBJ2-1, reads EAGVAQSPRYKIIEKRQSVAFWCNPISGHATLYWYQQILGQGPKLLIQFQNNGVVDDSQLPKDRFSAERLKGVDSTLKIQPAKLEDSAVYLCASRLLTGSYNEQFFGPGTRLTVL.

This clonotype appeared many times. The V gene is TRBV29-1, the J gene TRBJ2-7, with a tentative D call TRBD1 (7 bases). The CDR3 is 14 residues long. Germline V gene sequence: CDR1 SQVTM, CDR2 ANQGSEA. Trimming left V 3 bases short and J 1 base short, with 13 bases between. CDR3 sequence reads: CSVDGAGGSYEQYF. Here the CDR3 DNA reads TGCAGCGTTGATGGTGCAGGGGGGTCCTACGAGCAGTACTTC.

The chain joins TRBV5-1 to TRBJ2-1; TRBD1 or TRBD2 may be the D gene (6 bases each). This CDR3 spans 13 amino acids. With 2 bases removed from V and 10 bases from J, the gap between germline ends came to 13 bases. CDR1 SGHRS and CDR2 YFSETQ come from the germline V gene. CDR3 in amino acids: CASSFTFGGEQFF. The CDR3 coding sequence is TGCGCCAGCAGCTTCACCTTCGGGGGCGAGCAGTTCTTC.

The chain links TRBV20-1 to TRBJ2-7; D is unresolved. The germline gives CDR1 DFQATT, CDR2 SNEGSKA (reference sequence). CDR3 size: 15 residues. V was trimmed by 4 bases and J by 0 bases, leaving 16 bases between them. This chain's CDR3 is CSATSLRESSYEQYF. In nucleotides, the CDR3 is TGCAGTGCTACCTCGCTGAGAGAGAGCTCCTACGAGCAGTACTTC.

There are many counts of this clonotype. This chain uses TRBV5-1 with TRBJ2-2, with 7 positions matching TRBD1. The J segment lost 0 bases and the V segment lost 3 bases, leaving 8 bases of the junction unmatched. The germline CDR1 and CDR2 sequences are SGHRS and YFSETQ. The length of the CDR3 is 17 residues. The CDR3 region is CASSSLTGAANTGELFF. CDR3 in DNA: TGCGCCAGCAGCTCGTTAACAGGGGCCGCGAACACCGGGGAGCTGTTTTTT.

CDR3 sequence reads: CATSVGTGGYTEAFF. CDR3 DNA: TGTGCCACCAGCGTGGGGACAGGGGGATACACTGAAGCTTTCTTT. The rearrangement joins TRBV15 to TRBJ1-1; 11 bases fit TRBD1. CDR3 length: 15 amino acids. Trimming cost V 5 bases and J 3 bases; bases outside gene matches: 5. Germline CDR1 LNHNV, CDR2 YYDKDF (reference sequence). The whole variable domain, filled in from reference TRBV15 and TRBJ1-1, reads DAMVIQNPRYQVTQFGKPVTLSCSQTLNHNVMYWYQQKSSQAPKLLFHYYDKDFNNEADTPDNFQSRRPNTSFCFLDIRSPGLGDTAMYLCATSVGTGGYTEAFFGQGTRLTVV.

This clonotype was counted a few times. The chain carries TRBV11-2 and TRBJ2-5; a possible D gene is TRBD2 (6 bases). V lost 3 bases and J 2 bases, leaving 10 bases between the germline ends. CDR3 length: 14 residues. Germline CDR1 SGHAT, CDR2 FQNNGV. CDR3 nucleotide sequence: TGTGCCAGCAGCTTTAGGGGACTTCAAGAGACCCAGTACTTC. Translation gives CASSFRGLQETQYF. Full variable domain (rest looked up from reference TRBV11-2 and TRBJ2-5): EAGVAQSPRYKIIEKRQSVAFWCNPISGHATLYWYQQILGQGPKLLIQFQNNGVVDDSQLPKDRFSAERLKGVDSTLKIQPAKLEDSAVYLCASSFRGLQETQYFGPGTRLLVL.

Only a few counts were recorded for this clonotype. The CDR3 reads CASSQHISGRAYEQYF. The CDR3 DNA is TGCGCCAGCAGCCAACATATTAGCGGCCGTGCGTACGAGCAGTACTTC. The chain links TRBV4-1 to TRBJ2-7; the D gene is possibly TRBD2 (6 bases). The CDR3 covers 16 residues. Germline CDR1 is MGHRA and CDR2 is YSYEKL. Trimming took 2 bases from V and 4 from J, leaving 18 bases between them.

This clonotype appeared a few times. The CDR3 nucleotides read TGCAGTGTTCCCGTTTTCTCCACAGATACGCAGTATTTT. Amino acids: CSVPVFSTDTQYF. V is TRBV20-1 and J is TRBJ2-3, with D unclear. The CDR3 runs 13 residues. V was cut by 7 bases and J by 2 bases, with 13 bases left in between. Germline assignment: CDR1 DFQATT and CDR2 SNEGSKA (reference sequence).